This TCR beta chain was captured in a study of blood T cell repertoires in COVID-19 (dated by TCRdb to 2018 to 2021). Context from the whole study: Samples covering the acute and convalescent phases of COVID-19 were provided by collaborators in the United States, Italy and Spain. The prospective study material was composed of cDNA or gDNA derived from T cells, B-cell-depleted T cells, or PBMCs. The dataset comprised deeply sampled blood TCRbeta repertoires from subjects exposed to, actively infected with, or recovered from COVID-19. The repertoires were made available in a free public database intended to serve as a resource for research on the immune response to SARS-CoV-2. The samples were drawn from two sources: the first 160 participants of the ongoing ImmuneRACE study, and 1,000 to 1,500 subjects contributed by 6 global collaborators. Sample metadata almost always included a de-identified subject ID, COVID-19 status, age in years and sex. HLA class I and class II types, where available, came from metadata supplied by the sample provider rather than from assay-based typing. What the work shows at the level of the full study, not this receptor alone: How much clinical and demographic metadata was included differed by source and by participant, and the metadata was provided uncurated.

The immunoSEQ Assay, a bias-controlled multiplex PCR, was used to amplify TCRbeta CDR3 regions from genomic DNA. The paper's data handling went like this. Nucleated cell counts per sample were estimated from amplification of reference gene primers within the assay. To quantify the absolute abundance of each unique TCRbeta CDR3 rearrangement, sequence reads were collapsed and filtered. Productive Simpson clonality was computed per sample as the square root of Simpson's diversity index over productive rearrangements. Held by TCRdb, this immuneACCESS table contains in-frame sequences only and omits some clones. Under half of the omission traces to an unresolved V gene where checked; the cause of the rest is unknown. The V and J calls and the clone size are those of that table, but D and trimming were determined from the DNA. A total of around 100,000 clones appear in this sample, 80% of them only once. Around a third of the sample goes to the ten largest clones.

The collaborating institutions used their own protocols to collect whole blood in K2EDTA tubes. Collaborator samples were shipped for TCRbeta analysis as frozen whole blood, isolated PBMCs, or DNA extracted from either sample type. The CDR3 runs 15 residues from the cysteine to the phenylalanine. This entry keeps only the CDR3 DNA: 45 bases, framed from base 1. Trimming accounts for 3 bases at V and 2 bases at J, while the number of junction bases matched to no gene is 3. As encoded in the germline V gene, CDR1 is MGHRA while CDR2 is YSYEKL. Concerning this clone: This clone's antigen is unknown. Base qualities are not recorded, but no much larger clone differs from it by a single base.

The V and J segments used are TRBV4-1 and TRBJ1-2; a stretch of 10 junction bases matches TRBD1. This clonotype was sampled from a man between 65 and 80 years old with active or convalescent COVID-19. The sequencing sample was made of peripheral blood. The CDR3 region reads CASSQGQGWNYGYTF. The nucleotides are TGCGCCAGCAGCCAGGGACAGGGGTGGAACTATGGCTACACCTTC.